This T cell receptor beta chain is drawn from a study of T cell responses to AZD1222 COVID-19 vaccine (dated by TCRdb to the early 2020s). Study-level background: A total of just over 230 trial participants underwent TCR sequencing, of whom 200 to 220 received two doses of AZD1222 and around 25 received two doses of the MenACWY control vaccine. Trial participants were enrolled by age into subgroups of 18-55, 56-69 and 70-plus years, and roughly 150, 30 and 60 TCR-sequenced participants, respectively, were included in these subgroups.

From cysteine to phenylalanine, the CDR3 is 18 amino acids long. The sample's time point, from its label and the paper: about 28 days (+/-7) after the second vaccine dose. AZD1222 recipients whose second dose came at about 4 weeks and those whose second dose came at about 12 weeks were combined into one group, since spike-specific TCR depth and breadth did not differ between the two schedules. The vaccinee samples were drawn from two UK trials, COV001 and COV002, one of which was a single-blind randomized controlled phase 2/3 trial testing AZD1222 (ChAdOx1 nCoV-19) in healthy adults. For TCRbeta chain sequencing, PBMC samples were collected from trial participants at day 0 and at day 28 after the second dose. Overall study results and their limits: Reportedly, close to half of the unique spike-specific TCRs recognized epitopes lying outside the regions that are mutated in the B.1.351 and B.1.1.7 variants. No day 14 peak-response samples were available, so repertoires were characterized only after the peak T cell response. In the small 56-69-year group, the increase in depth fell short of significance, most likely because of low power. The whole spike protein was spanned by vaccine-associated CD4 TCRs, and dominant responses were seen in regions 160-218 and 743-854. Conclusions about previously exposed vaccinees are limited, since just five to seven AZD1222 recipients were seropositive for SARS-CoV-2 at baseline. After two AZD1222 doses, both the breadth and the depth of spike-specific TCRs were significantly higher than at day 0 and than in MenACWY recipients. Participants were mostly white British, with more females than males. The authors suggested clonal diversity may have been underestimated.

The CDR3 regions of human TCRbeta chains were analyzed by immunosequencing. As for the authors' bioinformatics: Repertoire TCRs were matched against a reference library of SARS-CoV-2-specific TCRs generated with the MIRA antigen-specificity platform. Breadth was defined as the fraction of unique TCRs that were SARS-CoV-2-associated, and depth was defined as the fraction of total T cells that were SARS-CoV-2-associated. Using the MIRA data, each spike-specific TCR was assigned both to the spike region to which the TCR was reactive and to a CD4 or CD8 class. Log10-transformed breadth and depth values were compared by one-way ANOVA with Sidak's multiple comparisons tests. The source is immuneACCESS, and TCRdb retained only in-frame sequences with V and J called. Part of the clones is not carried over; for the studies checked, unresolved V genes explain less than half of this, and the remainder is unexplained. That table is the source of V, J and clone size, and D and trimming were worked out from the DNA. In this sample the table shows approximately 110,000 clones, 75% to 90% of which occur a single time. About 4.4% of the sample belongs to the ten largest clones.

About this clone itself: It lacks a known antigen. The limits of the CDR3 on the DNA are not certain, so only TCRdb's listed CDR3 is given.

The chain is encoded by TRBV21-1 joined to TRBJ2-7; no check of the table's D call, TRBD2, against the DNA was made. TRBV21-1 is assigned pseudogene status. The sample in question was peripheral blood, obtained 28 days after the second AZD1222 dose. This TCR was recovered from an adult who received the AZD1222 COVID-19 vaccine. The CDR3 sequence is CASSKVGVGAGWGYEQYF.